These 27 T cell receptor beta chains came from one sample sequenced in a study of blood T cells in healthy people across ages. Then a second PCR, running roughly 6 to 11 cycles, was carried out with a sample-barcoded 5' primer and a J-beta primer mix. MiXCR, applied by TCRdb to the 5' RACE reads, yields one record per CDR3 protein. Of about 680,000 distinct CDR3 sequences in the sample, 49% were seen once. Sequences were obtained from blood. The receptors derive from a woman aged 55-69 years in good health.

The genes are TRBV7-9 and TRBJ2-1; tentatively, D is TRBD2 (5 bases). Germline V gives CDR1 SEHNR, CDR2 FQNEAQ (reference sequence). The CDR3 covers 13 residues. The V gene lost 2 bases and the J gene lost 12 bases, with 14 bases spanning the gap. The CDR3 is CASSLILPEGQFF. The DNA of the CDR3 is TGTGCCAGCAGCTTAATTTTGCCTGAGGGGCAGTTCTTC.

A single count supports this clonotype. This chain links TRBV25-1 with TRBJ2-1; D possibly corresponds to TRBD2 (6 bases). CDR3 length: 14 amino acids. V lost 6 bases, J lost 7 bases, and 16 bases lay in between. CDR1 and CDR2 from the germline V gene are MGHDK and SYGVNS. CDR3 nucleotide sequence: TGTGCCAGCAGCGTAAGACTAGATGGTAATGAGCAGTTCTTC. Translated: CASSVRLDGNEQFF. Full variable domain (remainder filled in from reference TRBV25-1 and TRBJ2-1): EADIYQTPRYLVIGTGKKITLECSQTMGHDKMYWYQQDPGMELHLIHYSYGVNSTEKGDLSSESTVSRIRTEHFPLTLESARPSHTSQYLCASSVRLDGNEQFFGPGTRLTVL.

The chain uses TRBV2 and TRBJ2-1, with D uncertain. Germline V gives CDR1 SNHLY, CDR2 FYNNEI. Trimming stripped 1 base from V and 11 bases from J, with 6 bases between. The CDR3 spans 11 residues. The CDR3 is CASSEEVKQFF. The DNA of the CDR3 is TGTGCCAGCAGTGAAGAAGTGAAGCAGTTCTTC. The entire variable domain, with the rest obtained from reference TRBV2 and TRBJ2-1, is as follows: EPEVTQTPSHQVTQMGQEVILRCVPISNHLYFYWYRQILGQKVEFLVSFYNNEISEKSEIFDDQFSVERPDGSNFTLKIRSTKLEDSAMYFCASSEEVKQFFGPGTRLTVL.

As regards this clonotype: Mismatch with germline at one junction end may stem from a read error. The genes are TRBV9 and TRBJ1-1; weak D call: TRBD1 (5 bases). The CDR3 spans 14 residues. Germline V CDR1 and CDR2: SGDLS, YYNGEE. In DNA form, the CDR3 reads TGTGCCAGCAGCGTAGGATGGGGGTTTACTGGAGCTTTCTTT. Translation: CASSVGWGFTGAFF.

The CDR3 coding sequence is TGTGCCAGCAGTGCCTGGGAGACCCATAATTCACCCCTCCACTTT. Its translation: CASSAWETHNSPLHF. The genes are TRBV25-1 and TRBJ1-6; D gene ambiguous. Trimming cost V 4 bases and J 5 bases, with 12 bases left between them. The CDR3 runs to 15 residues. Germline V gene sequence: CDR1 MGHDK, CDR2 SYGVNS.

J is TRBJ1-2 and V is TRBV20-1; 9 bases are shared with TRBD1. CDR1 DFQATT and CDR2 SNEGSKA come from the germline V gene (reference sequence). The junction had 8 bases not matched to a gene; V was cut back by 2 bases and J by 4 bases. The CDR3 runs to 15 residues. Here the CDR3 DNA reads TGCAGTGCTAGAAGGACAGGGGATGGGGGCTATGGCTACACCTTC. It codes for CSARRTGDGGYGYTF.

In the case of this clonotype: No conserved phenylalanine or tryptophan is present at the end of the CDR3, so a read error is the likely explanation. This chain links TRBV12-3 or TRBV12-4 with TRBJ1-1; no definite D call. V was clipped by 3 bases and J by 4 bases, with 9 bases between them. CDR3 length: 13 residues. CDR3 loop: CASSFRGVTEAFL. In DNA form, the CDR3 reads TGTGCCAGCAGTTTCCGTGGGGTCACTGAAGCTTTCCTT.

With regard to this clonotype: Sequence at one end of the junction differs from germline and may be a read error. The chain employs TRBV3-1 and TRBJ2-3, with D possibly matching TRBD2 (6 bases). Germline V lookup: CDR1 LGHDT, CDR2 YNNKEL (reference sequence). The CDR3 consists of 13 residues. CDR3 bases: TGTGCCAGCAGCCAAGGACTAGAGGATACGCGGTATTTT. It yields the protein CASSQGLEDTRYF.

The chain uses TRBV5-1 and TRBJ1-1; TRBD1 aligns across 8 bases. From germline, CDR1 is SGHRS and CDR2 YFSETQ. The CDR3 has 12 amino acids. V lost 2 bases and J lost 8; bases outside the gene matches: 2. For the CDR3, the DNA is TGCGCCAGCAGCTTCGGACAGGGAGAAGCTTTCTTT. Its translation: CASSFGQGEAFF.

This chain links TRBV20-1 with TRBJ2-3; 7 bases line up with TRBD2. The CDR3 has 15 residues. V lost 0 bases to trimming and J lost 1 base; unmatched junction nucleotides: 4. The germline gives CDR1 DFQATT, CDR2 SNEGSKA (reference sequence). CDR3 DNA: TGCAGTGCTAGAGAGTCGGGGAGGGGCACAGATACGCAGTATTTT. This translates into CSARESGRGTDTQYF.

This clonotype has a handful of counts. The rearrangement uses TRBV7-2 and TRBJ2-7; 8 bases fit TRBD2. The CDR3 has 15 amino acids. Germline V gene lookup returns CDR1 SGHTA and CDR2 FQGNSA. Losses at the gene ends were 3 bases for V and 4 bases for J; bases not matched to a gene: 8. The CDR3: CASSFTGGPVYEQYF. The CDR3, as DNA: TGTGCCAGCAGCTTCACGGGAGGGCCGGTATACGAGCAGTACTTC.

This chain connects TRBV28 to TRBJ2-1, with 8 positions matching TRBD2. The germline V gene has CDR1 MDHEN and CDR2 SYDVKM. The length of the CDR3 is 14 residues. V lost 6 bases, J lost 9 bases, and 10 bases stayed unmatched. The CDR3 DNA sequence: TGTGCCAGCAGACCGAGAGCTGCGGGAGGTGAGCAGTTCTTC. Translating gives CASRPRAAGGEQFF.

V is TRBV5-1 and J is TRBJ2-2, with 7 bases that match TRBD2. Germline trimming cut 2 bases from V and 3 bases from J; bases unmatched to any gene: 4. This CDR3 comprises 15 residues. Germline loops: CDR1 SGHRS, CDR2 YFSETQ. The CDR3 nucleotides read TGCGCCAGCAGCTTAGGGCTAGCGGACACCGGGGAGCTGTTTTTT. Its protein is CASSLGLADTGELFF.

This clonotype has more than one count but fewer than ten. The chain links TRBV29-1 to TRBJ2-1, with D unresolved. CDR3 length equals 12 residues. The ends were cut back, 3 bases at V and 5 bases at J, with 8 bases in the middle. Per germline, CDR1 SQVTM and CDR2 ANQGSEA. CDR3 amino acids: CSVDRRNNEQFF. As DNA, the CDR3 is TGCAGCGTTGACCGGCGGAACAATGAGCAGTTCTTC.

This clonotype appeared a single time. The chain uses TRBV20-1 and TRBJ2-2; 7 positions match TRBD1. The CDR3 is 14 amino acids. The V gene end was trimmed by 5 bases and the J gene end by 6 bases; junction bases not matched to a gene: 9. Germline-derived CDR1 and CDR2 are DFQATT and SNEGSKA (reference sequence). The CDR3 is CSASLTQGAGELFF. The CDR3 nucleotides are TGCAGTGCTTCCTTGACTCAGGGGGCCGGGGAGCTGTTTTTT.

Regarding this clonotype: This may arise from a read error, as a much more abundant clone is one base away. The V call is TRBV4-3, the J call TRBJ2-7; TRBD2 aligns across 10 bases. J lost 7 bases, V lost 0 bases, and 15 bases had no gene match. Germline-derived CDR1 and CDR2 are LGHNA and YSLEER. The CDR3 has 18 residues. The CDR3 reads CASSQDPASGRGGNEQYF. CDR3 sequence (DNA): TGCGCCAGCAGCCAAGATCCCGCAAGCGGGAGGGGGGGCAATGAGCAGTACTTC.

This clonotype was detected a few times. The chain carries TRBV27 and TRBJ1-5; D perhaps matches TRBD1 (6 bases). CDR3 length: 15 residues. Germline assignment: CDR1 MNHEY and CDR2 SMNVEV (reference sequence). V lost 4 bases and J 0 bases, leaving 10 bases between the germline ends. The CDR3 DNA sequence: TGTGCCAGCAGTTCGGCAGGGGATAGCAATCAGCCCCAGCATTTT. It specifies CASSSAGDSNQPQHF.

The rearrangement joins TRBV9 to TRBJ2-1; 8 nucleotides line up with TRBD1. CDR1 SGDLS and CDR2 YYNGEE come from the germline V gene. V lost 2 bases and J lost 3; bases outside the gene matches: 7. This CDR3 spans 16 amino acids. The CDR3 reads CASSVERQGLYNEQFF. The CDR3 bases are TGTGCCAGCAGCGTCGAACGACAGGGGCTCTACAATGAGCAGTTCTTC. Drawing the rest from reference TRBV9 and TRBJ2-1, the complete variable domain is DSGVTQTPKHLITATGQRVTLRCSPRSGDLSVYWYQQSLDQGLQFLIQYYNGEERAKGNILERFSAQQFPDLHSELNLSSLELGDSALYFCASSVERQGLYNEQFFGPGTRLTVL.

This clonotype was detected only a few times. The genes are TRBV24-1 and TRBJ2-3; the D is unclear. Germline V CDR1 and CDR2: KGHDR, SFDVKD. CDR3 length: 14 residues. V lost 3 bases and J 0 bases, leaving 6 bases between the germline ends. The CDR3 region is CATSDPGSTDTQYF. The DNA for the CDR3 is TGTGCCACCAGTGATCCCGGGAGCACAGATACGCAGTATTTT.

Here the CDR3 DNA reads TGCAGTGCTTACAGGGGTTCCCCCAAAGAGGACGAGCAGTACTTC. This encodes CSAYRGSPKEDEQYF. The rearrangement uses TRBV20-1 and TRBJ2-7, with 7 bases aligning to TRBD1. CDR3 length: 15 amino acids. The V and J ends lost 5 bases and 5 bases, in that order; junction bases with no gene match: 15. Germline V gene sequence: CDR1 DFQATT, CDR2 SNEGSKA (reference sequence).

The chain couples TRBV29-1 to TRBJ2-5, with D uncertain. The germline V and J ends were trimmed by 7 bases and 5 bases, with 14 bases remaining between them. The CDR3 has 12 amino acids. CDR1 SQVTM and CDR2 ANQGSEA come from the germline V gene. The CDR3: CSARRPGETQYF. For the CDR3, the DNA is TGCAGCGCGAGGCGCCCCGGGGAGACCCAGTACTTC.

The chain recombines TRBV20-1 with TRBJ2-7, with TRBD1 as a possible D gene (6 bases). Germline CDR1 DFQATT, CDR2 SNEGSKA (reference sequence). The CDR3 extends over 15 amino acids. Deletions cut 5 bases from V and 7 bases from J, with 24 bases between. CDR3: CSALRRQEHYSEQYF. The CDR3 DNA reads TGCAGTGCTCTTCGCCGACAGGAACATTACAGTGAGCAGTACTTC.

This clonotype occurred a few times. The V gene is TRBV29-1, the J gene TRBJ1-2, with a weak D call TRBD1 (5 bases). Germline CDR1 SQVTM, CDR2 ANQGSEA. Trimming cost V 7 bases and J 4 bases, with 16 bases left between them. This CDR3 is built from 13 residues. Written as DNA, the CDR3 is TGCAGCGCTGACCCCCATGGGGGCTATGGCTACACCTTC. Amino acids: CSADPHGGYGYTF.

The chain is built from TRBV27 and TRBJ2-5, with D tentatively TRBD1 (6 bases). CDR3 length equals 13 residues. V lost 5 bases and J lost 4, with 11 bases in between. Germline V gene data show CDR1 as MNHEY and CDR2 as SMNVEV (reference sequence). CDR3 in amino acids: CASSNRAGETQYF. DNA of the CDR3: TGTGCCAGCAGTAACAGGGCAGGAGAGACCCAGTACTTC.

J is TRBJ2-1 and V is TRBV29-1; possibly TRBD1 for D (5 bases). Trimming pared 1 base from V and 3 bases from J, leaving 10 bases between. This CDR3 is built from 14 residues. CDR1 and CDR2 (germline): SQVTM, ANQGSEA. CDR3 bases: TGCAGCGTTGAAGGCCAGGGAATCTACAATGAGCAGTTCTTC. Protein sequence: CSVEGQGIYNEQFF.

The CDR3 DNA reads as TGCAGTGCTAGAGATTTACTAGCGGGAGTTTACAATGAGCAGTTCTTC. This sequence encodes CSARDLLAGVYNEQFF. The V and J genes are TRBV20-1 and TRBJ2-1, with 11 bases matching TRBD2. The V segment lost 0 bases and the J segment 4 bases; nucleotides outside the gene matches: 5. The CDR3 loop spans 16 amino acids. Germline CDR1 and CDR2: DFQATT and SNEGSKA (reference sequence).

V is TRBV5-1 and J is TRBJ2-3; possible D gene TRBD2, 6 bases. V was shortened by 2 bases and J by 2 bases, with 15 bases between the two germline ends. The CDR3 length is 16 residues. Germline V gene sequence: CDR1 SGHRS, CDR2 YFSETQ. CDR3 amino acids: CASSFRGLADTDTQYF. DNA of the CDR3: TGCGCCAGCAGCTTTAGGGGACTGGCGGACACAGATACGCAGTATTTT.